A single sample gave rise to the 26 T cell receptor beta chains below, sequenced in a study of response to subunit inactivated influenza vaccine. Each CDR3 protein is one row after TCRdb ran MiXCR on the RT-PCR reads. Altogether hundreds of thousands of distinct CDR3 sequences are present, approximately 14% being singletons, with the ten largest covering 11%. The sequencing used PBMCs from blood, collected 11 to 12 days after vaccination. The receptors come from a man between 45 and 60 years old who received an inactivated influenza vaccine.

This clonotype was observed a few times. The chain couples TRBV24-1 to TRBJ2-5; 8 nucleotides align to TRBD2. CDR3 length: 16 amino acids. CDR1 KGHDR and CDR2 SFDVKD come from the germline V gene. The ends lost 4 bases at V and 1 base at J; junction bases unmatched: 7. Written as DNA, the CDR3 is TGTGCCACCAGTGAACTCGGGACTAGTTTCCAAGAGACCCAGTACTTC. This codes for CATSELGTSFQETQYF.

The chain combines TRBV10-2 with TRBJ2-3; 13 nucleotides agree with TRBD2. V dropped 5 bases and J dropped 5; count of bases not matched to a gene: 7. The length of the CDR3 is 16 residues. Germline V gene sequence: CDR1 WSHSY, CDR2 SAAADI. CDR3: CASSHRLAGGRDTQYF. As DNA, the CDR3 is TGCGCCAGCAGTCACCGACTAGCGGGAGGTCGAGATACGCAGTATTTT.

V gene TRBV24-1 combines with J gene TRBJ2-3; no clear D. Germline lookup yields CDR1 KGHDR and CDR2 SFDVKD. This CDR3 has 12 amino acids. The V end was cut by 10 bases, the J end by 6 bases, with 13 bases between. This CDR3 reads CATDESQDTQYF. CDR3 coding DNA: TGTGCCACAGACGAGTCACAGGATACGCAGTATTTT.

This clonotype occurred a few times. The gene calls are TRBV4-1 and TRBJ1-1; the D gene is possibly TRBD1 (5 bases). Germline V gene sequence: CDR1 MGHRA, CDR2 YSYEKL. The V and J ends lost 4 bases and 7 bases respectively, with 16 bases between them. The CDR3 totals 14 residues. CDR3 sequence (DNA): TGCGCCAGCAGCCGAGTGTCGAGGCAGGGTGAAGCTTTCTTT. Translating gives CASSRVSRQGEAFF.

The sample holds many counts of this clonotype. The chain employs TRBV20-1 and TRBJ2-3, with 7 bases lining up with TRBD2. The germline gives CDR1 DFQATT, CDR2 SNEGSKA (reference sequence). V was clipped by 1 base and J by 1 base; unmatched bases: 2. CDR3 size: 14 residues. The CDR3, as DNA: TGCAGTGCTAGAGCCAGCGGGGGCACAGATACGCAGTATTTT. This gives the protein CSARASGGTDTQYF.

The J gene is TRBJ2-7, the V gene TRBV25-1, with a tentative D call TRBD1 (6 bases). Trimming stripped 6 bases from V and 7 bases from J, with 16 bases between. The CDR3 contains 13 residues. Germline CDR1 MGHDK, CDR2 SYGVNS. In DNA form, the CDR3 reads TGTGCCAGCAGGGGCAGGGGCGTCGGTGAGCAGTACTTC. Amino acid sequence: CASRGRGVGEQYF.

The chain combines TRBV5-1 with TRBJ2-2, with 9 bases that match TRBD1. Unmatched junction bases numbered 9, after V lost 5 bases and J lost 4 bases. This CDR3 contains 16 residues. The germline CDR1 and CDR2 sequences are SGHRS and YFSETQ. CDR3 region: CASSFTGQGITGELFF. DNA of the CDR3: TGCGCCAGCAGTTTTACGGGACAGGGTATCACCGGGGAGCTGTTTTTT.

This clonotype was seen only a few times. The chain recombines TRBV5-1 with TRBJ2-7, with 7 bases fitting TRBD1. The V gene end was trimmed by 2 bases and the J gene end by 0 bases; junction bases not matched to a gene: 2. The CDR3 is 14 residues long. Germline CDR1 SGHRS, CDR2 YFSETQ. CDR3 sequence: CASSFQGVSYEQYF. The CDR3 region has the DNA TGCGCCAGCAGCTTTCAGGGGGTCTCCTACGAGCAGTACTTC.

This clonotype occurred a few times. CDR3 protein: CASTVTGGPYNEQFF. As DNA, the CDR3 is TGTGCCAGCACCGTAACAGGGGGCCCCTACAATGAGCAGTTCTTC. The chain combines TRBV6-1 with TRBJ2-1; 9 nucleotides match TRBD1. Trimming at V came to 7 bases and at J to 2 bases, leaving 6 bases not matched to a gene. The germline V gene has CDR1 MNHNS and CDR2 SASEGT. The CDR3 totals 15 residues.

V is TRBV28 and J is TRBJ2-5; 12 bases are a match to TRBD2. CDR1 is MDHEN, CDR2 SYDVKM, per germline. V lost 6 bases to trimming and J lost 4 bases; unmatched junction nucleotides: 6. There are 15 residues in the CDR3. The CDR3 nucleotides read TGTGCCAGCAGCCGGACTAGCGGGGATCGAGAGACCCAGTACTTC. Its protein product is CASSRTSGDRETQYF.

The chain uses TRBV7-2 and TRBJ2-4; either TRBD1 or TRBD2 may fit D (6 bases each). Germline V CDR1 and CDR2: SGHTA, FQGNSA. This CDR3 has 14 residues. Trimming left V 5 bases short and J 9 bases short, with 17 bases between. CDR3 DNA: TGTGCCAGCAGCCGTCTGGGGGGCACGGGCATTCAGTACTTC. As protein: CASSRLGGTGIQYF.

Only a few counts were recorded for this clonotype. The junction does not match germline at one end; this may be a read error. The chain couples TRBV7-7 to TRBJ2-3, with 16 bases matching TRBD2. The CDR3 sequence is 19 residues long. Germline V gives CDR1 SSHAT, CDR2 FNYEAQ (reference sequence). CDR3 protein: CASSPVPGLAGGPADTQYF. DNA for the CDR3: TGTGCTAGCAGCCCGGTCCCGGGACTAGCGGGGGGGCCCGCAGATACGCAGTATTTT.

This clonotype was detected only a few times. The gene calls are TRBV6-1 and TRBJ1-3; no clear D gene. Between the trimmed V and J ends, which lost 6 bases and 7 bases, there was a span of 13 bases. This CDR3 has 13 residues. Looked up from germline, CDR1 is MNHNS and CDR2 is SASEGT. This chain's CDR3 is CASSPVAGNTIYF. The CDR3 bases are TGTGCCAGCAGCCCGGTGGCGGGTAACACCATATATTTT.

The gene calls are TRBV20-1 and TRBJ2-3, with D perhaps assigned TRBD1 or TRBD2 (6 bases each). The CDR3 extends over 15 amino acids. The V gene lost 5 bases and the J gene lost 5 bases, with 20 bases spanning the gap. Per germline, CDR1 DFQATT and CDR2 SNEGSKA (reference sequence). In nucleotides, the CDR3 is TGCAGTGCTTACCCTCTGGAGGGGGGCTTAGATACGCAGTATTTT. This gives the protein CSAYPLEGGLDTQYF.

This clonotype was seen only a few times. The rearrangement links TRBV2 to TRBJ2-3, with 7 bases that match TRBD1. This CDR3 comprises 15 residues. V lost 11 bases to trimming and J lost 6 bases; unmatched junction nucleotides: 17. Germline CDR1 reads SNHLY; CDR2 reads FYNNEI. CDR3 coding DNA: TGTGCCTGCAAACCGTCGACAGGGCCGGGGGATACGCAGTATTTT. This encodes CACKPSTGPGDTQYF.

The chain recombines TRBV15 with TRBJ2-5, with 7 positions matching TRBD1. In germline, CDR1 is LNHNV, CDR2 YYDKDF (reference sequence). CDR3 length: 13 residues. Losses at the gene ends were 4 bases for V and 8 bases for J; bases not matched to a gene: 7. The CDR3 nucleotides are TGTGCCACCAGCAAGGAAGACAGGGCCACCCAGTACTTC. It specifies CATSKEDRATQYF.

This clonotype was recorded a few times. The V and J genes are TRBV3-1 and TRBJ2-1, with TRBD1 matching over 7 bases. CDR3 length: 18 amino acids. Germline CDR1 LGHDT, CDR2 YNNKEL (reference sequence). V trimming: 4 bases; J trimming: 0 bases; junction bases outside the gene matches: 12. CDR3 region: CASSLGVTGPSSYNEQFF. The CDR3 nucleotides are TGTGCCAGCAGCCTCGGGGTGACAGGGCCCAGCTCCTACAATGAGCAGTTCTTC.

This clonotype turned up a few times. The rearrangement links TRBV6-5 to TRBJ1-2, with D possibly matching TRBD1 (6 bases). V lost 2 bases and J 6 bases, leaving 13 bases between the germline ends. Germline CDR1 reads MNHEY; CDR2 reads SVGAGI. CDR3 length equals 14 residues. The CDR3: CASSYPRGVDGYTF. The CDR3 DNA reads TGTGCCAGCAGTTACCCGAGGGGGGTCGATGGCTACACCTTC.

A few counts support this clonotype. J is TRBJ2-3 and V is TRBV20-1; no clear D. The CDR3 runs 17 residues. Germline V CDR1 and CDR2: DFQATT, SNEGSKA (reference sequence). Trimming removed 0 bases from V and 1 base from J, with 17 bases in between. The CDR3 spells CSARDLGGWGGTDTQYF. The CDR3 coding sequence is TGCAGTGCTAGAGATCTGGGTGGTTGGGGTGGCACAGATACGCAGTATTTT.

This chain connects TRBV6-2 or TRBV6-3 to TRBJ2-3, with TRBD1 matching over 7 bases. V lost 5 bases and J lost 0; bases outside the gene matches: 11. Germline lookup yields CDR1 MNHEY and CDR2 SVGEGT. The CDR3 has 17 residues. CDR3 in amino acids: CASSLSQGSYSTDTQYF. The CDR3 DNA follows: TGTGCCAGCAGTCTTTCACAGGGGTCGTATAGCACAGATACGCAGTATTTT.

This clonotype was detected only a few times. CDR3 DNA sequence: TGTGCCAGCAGCGAAGCAGGGGCCGGGGAGCTGTTTTTT. Protein product: CASSEAGAGELFF. The J gene is TRBJ2-2, the V gene TRBV13; tentative D call: TRBD1 (6 bases). CDR3 size: 13 residues. Germline CDR1 PRHDT, CDR2 FYEKMQ (reference sequence). V was trimmed by 5 bases and J by 6 bases, leaving 10 bases between them.

The CDR3 sequence: CASGPGFPCTDTQYF. The CDR3, as DNA: TGTGCCAGCGGCCCCGGGTTCCCCTGCACAGATACGCAGTATTTT. The chain combines TRBV5-6 with TRBJ2-3, with no clear D. The CDR3 totals 15 residues. Germline V lookup: CDR1 SGHDT, CDR2 YYEEEE. V shed 7 bases and J shed 1 base, with 16 bases lying between them.

The chain has TRBV10-3 and TRBJ2-7, with D possibly matching TRBD2 (5 bases). From germline, CDR1 is ENHRY and CDR2 SYGVKD. Trimming shortened V by 0 bases and J by 2 bases, and 14 bases separated the two germline ends. The CDR3 sequence is 16 residues long. This CDR3 is CAISESRAGPTYEQYF. The CDR3 region has the DNA TGTGCCATCAGTGAGTCGAGGGCAGGCCCAACCTACGAGCAGTACTTC.

The rearrangement links TRBV7-8 to TRBJ2-7, with TRBD2 identical over 16 bases. V lost 1 base and J lost 4; bases outside the gene matches: 10. CDR1 and CDR2 from the germline V gene are SGHVS and FQNEAQ. The CDR3 length is 19 residues. The CDR3 bases are TGTGCCAGCAGCTTAGTAGGGACTAGCGGGGGGGCCGTATTTTACGAGCAGTACTTC. Amino acid sequence: CASSLVGTSGGAVFYEQYF.

This clonotype showed up just a few times. The rearrangement uses TRBV5-1 and TRBJ2-1; the match to TRBD2 covers 10 bases. The CDR3 covers 15 residues. The germline CDR1 and CDR2 sequences are SGHRS and YFSETQ. The ends lost 0 bases at V and 6 bases at J; junction bases unmatched: 3. CDR3 bases: TGCGCCAGCAGCTTGGCTACTAGCGGGACCAATGAGCAGTTCTTC. It yields the protein CASSLATSGTNEQFF.

The CDR3 nucleotides are TGTGCCAGCAGCCAATGGGATTCTAACTATGGCTACACCTTC. As protein: CASSQWDSNYGYTF. V usage is TRBV3-1 and J usage is TRBJ1-2; D gene unclear. CDR1 is LGHDT, CDR2 YNNKEL, per germline (reference sequence). The V and J ends lost 2 bases and 0 bases respectively, with 7 bases between them. This CDR3 comprises 14 residues.